These 6 T cell receptor beta chains were all obtained from the same sample, sequenced in a study of T cells in Graves' hyperthyroidism and ophthalmopathy. Amplification yielded TCR beta CDR3 regions, with RNA transcripts as the source. An initial round of RT-PCR targeting the TCR CDR3 relied on the HTBI primer set. TCRdb independently ran MiXCR on the multiplex PCR reads; one entry per CDR3 protein. The table has some 620,000 distinct CDR3 sequences, about 16% seen once. The sample was blood. These receptors were obtained from a woman in her twenties or thirties with Graves' hyperthyroidism.

There are a few counts of this clonotype. In DNA form, the CDR3 reads TGTGCCAGCAGCGCAGGGGTGGGGGAGGGCTGGAATGAGCAGTTCTTC. As protein: CASSAGVGEGWNEQFF. This chain links TRBV9 with TRBJ2-1; maybe TRBD2 (7 bases). CDR1 SGDLS and CDR2 YYNGEE come from the germline V gene. With 3 bases removed from V and 7 bases from J, the gap between germline ends came to 20 bases. CDR3 length: 16 residues.

This clonotype showed up many times. The rearrangement joins TRBV29-1 to TRBJ2-7, with TRBD1 identical over 8 bases. Germline-derived CDR1 and CDR2 are SQVTM and ANQGSEA. Trimming took 6 bases from V and 4 from J; bases not matched to a gene: 14. The CDR3 runs 15 residues. CDR3 nucleotide sequence: TGCAGCGTCGGGGGTTGGGGGACAGGAGTATACGAGCAGTACTTC. Amino acid sequence: CSVGGWGTGVYEQYF.

This clonotype was detected only a few times. This chain joins TRBV12-3 or TRBV12-4 and TRBJ2-5, with D perhaps matching TRBD2 (5 bases). V gave up 4 bases and J gave up 1 base, with 10 bases separating them. CDR3 length equals 14 residues. CDR3 amino acids: CASSSRGSQETQYF. CDR3 DNA sequence: TGTGCCAGCAGTTCCCGAGGGAGCCAAGAGACCCAGTACTTC.

This clonotype was observed at least ten times. The chain couples TRBV28 to TRBJ2-3, with TRBD2 identical over 11 bases. The junction had 8 bases not matched to a gene; V was cut back by 3 bases and J by 6 bases. From germline, CDR1 is MDHEN and CDR2 SYDVKM. The CDR3 spans 16 residues. DNA for the CDR3: TGTGCCAGCAGTTTCCTAGCGGGAGGAGGGGGGGATACGCAGTATTTT. It encodes CASSFLAGGGGDTQYF. The full variable domain, its missing parts supplied by reference TRBV28 and TRBJ2-3, is DVKVTQSSRYLVKRTGEKVFLECVQDMDHENMFWYRQDPGLGLRLIYFSYDVKMKEKGDIPEGYSVSREKKERFSLILESASTNQTSMYLCASSFLAGGGGDTQYFGPGTRLTVL.

In regard to this clonotype: Given a much more abundant clone one base away, this may be a read error. V usage is TRBV6-2 or TRBV6-3 and J usage is TRBJ2-3, with D perhaps given as TRBD1 or TRBD2 (5 bases each). The CDR3 covers 13 residues. V lost 6 bases to trimming and J lost 2 bases, with 9 bases between them. Looked up from germline, CDR1 is MNHEY and CDR2 is SVGEGT. The CDR3 loop reads CASRGDATDTQYF. CDR3 sequence (DNA): TGTGCCAGCAGGGGGGATGCCACAGATACGCAGTATTTT.

This clonotype was seen only a few times. The chain recombines TRBV18 with TRBJ2-5, with D unclear. The length of the CDR3 is 15 residues. The V and J ends lost 4 bases and 1 base respectively, with 13 bases between them. CDR1 is KGHSH and CDR2 is LQKENI in the germline V gene. The CDR3 loop reads CASSRVPDIQETQYF. The CDR3 nucleotides are TGTGCCAGCTCACGTGTGCCGGATATCCAAGAGACCCAGTACTTC.